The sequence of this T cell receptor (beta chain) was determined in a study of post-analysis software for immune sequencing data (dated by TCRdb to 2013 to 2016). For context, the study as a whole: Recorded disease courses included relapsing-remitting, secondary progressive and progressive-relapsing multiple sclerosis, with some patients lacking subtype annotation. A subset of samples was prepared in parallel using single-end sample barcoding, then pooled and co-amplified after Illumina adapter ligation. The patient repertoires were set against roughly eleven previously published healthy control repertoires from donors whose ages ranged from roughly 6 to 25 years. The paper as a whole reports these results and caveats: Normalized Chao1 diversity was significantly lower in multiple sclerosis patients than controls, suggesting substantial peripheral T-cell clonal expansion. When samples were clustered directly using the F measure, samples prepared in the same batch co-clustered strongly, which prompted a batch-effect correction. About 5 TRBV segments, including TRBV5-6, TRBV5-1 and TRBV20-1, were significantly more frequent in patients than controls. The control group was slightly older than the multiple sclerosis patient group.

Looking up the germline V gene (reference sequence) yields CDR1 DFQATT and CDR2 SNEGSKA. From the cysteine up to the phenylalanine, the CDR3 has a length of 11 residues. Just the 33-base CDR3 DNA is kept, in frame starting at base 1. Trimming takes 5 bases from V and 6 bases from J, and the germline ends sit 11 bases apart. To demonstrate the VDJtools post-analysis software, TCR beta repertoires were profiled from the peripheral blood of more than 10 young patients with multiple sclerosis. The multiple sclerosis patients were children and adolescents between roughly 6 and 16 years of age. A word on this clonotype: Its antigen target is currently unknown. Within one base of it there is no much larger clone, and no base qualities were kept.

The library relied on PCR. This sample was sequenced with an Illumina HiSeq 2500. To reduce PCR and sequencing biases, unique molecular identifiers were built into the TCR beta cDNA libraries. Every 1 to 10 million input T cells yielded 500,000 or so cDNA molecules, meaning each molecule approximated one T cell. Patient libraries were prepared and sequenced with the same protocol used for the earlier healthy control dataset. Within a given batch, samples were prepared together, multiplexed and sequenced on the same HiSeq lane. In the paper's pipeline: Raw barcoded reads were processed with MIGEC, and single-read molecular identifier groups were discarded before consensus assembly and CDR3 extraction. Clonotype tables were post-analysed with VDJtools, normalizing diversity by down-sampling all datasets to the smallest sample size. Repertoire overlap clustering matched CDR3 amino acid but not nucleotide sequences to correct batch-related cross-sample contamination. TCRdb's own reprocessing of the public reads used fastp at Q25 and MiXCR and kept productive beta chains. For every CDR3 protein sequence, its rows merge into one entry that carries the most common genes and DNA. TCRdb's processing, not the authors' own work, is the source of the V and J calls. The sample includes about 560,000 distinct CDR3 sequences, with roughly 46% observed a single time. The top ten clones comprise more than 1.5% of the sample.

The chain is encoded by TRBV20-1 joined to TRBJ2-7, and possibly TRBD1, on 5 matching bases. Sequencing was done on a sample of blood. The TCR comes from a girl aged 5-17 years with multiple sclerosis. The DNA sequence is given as TGCAGTGCTCCCCTAGGGGTCGAGCAGTACTTC. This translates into CSAPLGVEQYF.